One sample yielded the 10 T cell receptor beta chains listed below, sequenced in a study of CXCR3-negative and CXCR3-positive naive CD8 T cells. The TRB libraries of cDNA were built by UMI-labeled 5' RACE. TCRdb reanalyzed the 5' RACE reads and collapses them to one entry per CDR3 protein, without DNA. This table holds 60,000 or so distinct CDR3 sequences. The specimen sequenced was memory CD8+ T cells from blood. The source of these receptors is a human donor in good health. Some clones in this sample may be carry-over from other donors' samples.

The gene calls are TRBV3-1 and TRBJ2-1; with no DNA, the TCRdb D assignment of TRBD1 cannot be verified. CDR3 length: 18 amino acids. Germline V lookup: CDR1 LGHDT, CDR2 YNNKEL (reference sequence). This CDR3 reads CASSQEGTDRGSYNEQFF.

CDR3 loop: CASSLRGGEGNEQFF. The gene calls are TRBV11-3 and TRBJ2-1; checking the TCRdb D call of TRBD2 is not possible without DNA. Germline lookup yields CDR1 SGHNT and CDR2 YENEEA. The CDR3 has 15 amino acids.

The gene calls are TRBV6-4 and TRBJ2-1; checking the TCRdb D call of TRBD1 is not possible without DNA. CDR3 length: 15 amino acids. Germline CDR1 MRHNA, CDR2 SNTAGT. The CDR3 loop reads CTSSRGGNSYNEQFF.

The chain combines TRBV27 with TRBJ1-5; TCRdb reports TRBD1, a call that lacks DNA to check it against. The CDR3 totals 14 residues. CDR1 and CDR2 (germline): MNHEY, SMNVEV (reference sequence). The CDR3 here is CASRTGVENQPQHF.

This chain connects TRBV4-2 to TRBJ2-2. Germline loops: CDR1 LGHNA, CDR2 YNFKEQ. This CDR3 has 12 amino acids. CDR3 sequence: CASSQESGELFF.

The chain carries TRBV28 and TRBJ2-3; TCRdb designates TRBD2, a call that cannot be tested without DNA. Germline V gene lookup returns CDR1 MDHEN and CDR2 SYDVKM. This CDR3 has 16 residues. The CDR3 loop is CASSALDSSGTDTQYF.

This chain joins TRBV10-1 and TRBJ1-5. The CDR3 has 18 residues. From germline, CDR1 is WNHNN and CDR2 SYGVQD (reference sequence). The CDR3 loop reads CASSHSRVTRDSGQPQHF.

This rearrangement joins TRBV29-1 to TRBJ2-3. The V gene's germline CDR1 is SQVTM and CDR2 ANQGSEA. The CDR3 has 13 residues. This chain's CDR3 is CSVVAQITDTQYF.

The J gene is TRBJ2-5, the V gene TRBV23-1. TRBV23-1 is sorted into the ORF group, with uncertain function. The CDR3 is 15 residues long. The CDR3 here is CASTINGLFQETQYF.

The CDR3 reads CSVLLRGQGKQETQYF. The chain combines TRBV29-1 with TRBJ2-5; TCRdb's assignment of TRBD1 cannot be checked, as there is no DNA. This CDR3 region has 16 residues. Germline CDR1 and CDR2: SQVTM and ANQGSEA.